The 32 T cell receptor beta chains presented below share a single source sample, sequenced in a study of blood T cell repertoires in COVID-19. Here immunoSEQ multiplex PCR was the method, and the copy in TCRdb shows in-frame clones only, minus some. The table records some 240,000 clones, approximately 92% of them present only once. Sequencing was performed on peripheral blood. These receptors all come from a woman in her 40s who had recovered from COVID-19.

The rearrangement joins TRBV6-5 to TRBJ2-5; 8 nucleotides match TRBD1. CDR1 is MNHEY and CDR2 is SVGAGI in the germline V gene. The V and J ends lost 6 bases and 2 bases, in that order; junction bases with no gene match: 8. The CDR3 spans 15 residues. DNA of the CDR3: TGTGCCAGCAGGGTCCGGGACAGGCGGCAAGAGACCCAGTACTTC. Its translation: CASRVRDRRQETQYF.

The rearrangement uses TRBV6-5 and TRBJ1-1; D is unclear. Germline V gene sequence: CDR1 MNHEY, CDR2 SVGAGI. V shed 4 bases and J shed 0 bases, with 6 bases lying between them. There are 13 residues in the CDR3. CDR3 bases: TGTGCCAGCAGTTCTTACTTGAACACTGAAGCTTTCTTT. Amino acid sequence: CASSSYLNTEAFF.

Note on this clone: This sample also contains other DNA sequences that code for the same CDR3. The chain recombines TRBV2 with TRBJ2-1; TRBD2 matches at 12 bases. CDR3 length equals 15 residues. Losses at the gene ends were 6 bases for V and 4 bases for J; bases not matched to a gene: 4. CDR1 and CDR2 from the germline V gene are SNHLY and FYNNEI. The CDR3 region has the DNA TGTGCCAGCAGCGCCGGGACTAGCGGGTACAATGAGCAGTTCTTC. Translating it yields CASSAGTSGYNEQFF.

This clone was seen just once. The gene calls are TRBV20-1 and TRBJ1-1; D perhaps matches TRBD1 (5 bases). The CDR3 is 17 residues long. Trimming cost V 3 bases and J 1 base, with 21 bases left between them. Germline V gives CDR1 DFQATT, CDR2 SNEGSKA (reference sequence). The CDR3, as DNA: TGCAGTGCTAGTATTCTTTGGGGCGCGGGAAGGAACACTGAAGCTTTCTTT. It translates to CSASILWGAGRNTEAFF.

The chain employs TRBV6-5 and TRBJ2-5; the D gene is possibly TRBD1 (6 bases). Deletions cut 5 bases from V and 2 bases from J, with 15 bases between. CDR3 length: 15 residues. Per the germline V gene, CDR1 is MNHEY and CDR2 is SVGAGI. The CDR3 DNA sequence: TGTGCCAGCAGTCCCACACCTACAGGGCAAGAGACCCAGTACTTC. This translates into CASSPTPTGQETQYF.

This rearrangement joins TRBV5-1 to TRBJ2-3, with 16 nucleotides matching TRBD2. CDR3 length: 17 residues. J gave up 0 bases and V 4 bases, and 2 bases lay outside the gene matches. In germline, CDR1 is SGHRS, CDR2 YFSETQ. For the CDR3, the DNA is TGCGCCAGCAGCGCGGGACTAGCGGGGGGGAGCACAGATACGCAGTATTTT. Residues: CASSAGLAGGSTDTQYF.

The rearrangement uses TRBV5-6 and TRBJ1-6, with D uncertain. Trimming stripped 3 bases from V and 9 bases from J, with 19 bases between. Germline values: CDR1 SGHDT, CDR2 YYEEEE. The CDR3 totals 16 residues. The CDR3 DNA is TGTGCCAGCAGCTCTAGACGGGAGGGAGTTTTTTCACCCCTCCACTTT. It translates to CASSSRREGVFSPLHF.

V usage is TRBV7-9 and J usage is TRBJ2-4; 7 bases match TRBD1. V shed 0 bases, J shed 3 bases, and the junction held 8 bases outside the gene matches. From germline, CDR1 is SEHNR and CDR2 FQNEAQ (reference sequence). The CDR3 has 17 amino acids. The DNA for the CDR3 is TGTGCCAGCAGCTTAGCGCTGGCAGGGGGTGGCAAAAACATTCAGTACTTC. It codes for CASSLALAGGGKNIQYF.

The chain uses TRBV5-5 and TRBJ1-1; no clear D. The CDR3 loop spans 13 amino acids. Between the trimmed V and J ends, which lost 4 bases and 0 bases, there was a span of 7 bases. CDR1 is SGHKS, CDR2 YYEKEE, per germline (reference sequence). CDR3 residues: CASSGRLNTEAFF. CDR3 coding DNA: TGTGCCAGCAGCGGCCGATTGAACACTGAAGCTTTCTTT. Full variable domain (missing parts from reference TRBV5-5 and TRBJ1-1): DAGVTQSPTHLIKTRGQQVTLRCSPISGHKSVSWYQQVLGQGPQFIFQYYEKEERGRGNFPDRFSARQFPNYSSELNVNALLLGDSALYLCASSGRLNTEAFFGQGTRLTVV.

The chain carries TRBV5-1 and TRBJ2-2, with 7 bases fitting TRBD1. Germline-derived CDR1 and CDR2 are SGHRS and YFSETQ. The junction had 4 bases not matched to a gene; V was cut back by 4 bases and J by 1 base. The CDR3 consists of 15 residues. Here the CDR3 DNA reads TGCGCCAGCAGCCCGACAGGGCGGAACACCGGGGAGCTGTTTTTT. It codes for CASSPTGRNTGELFF.

The chain employs TRBV20-1 and TRBJ2-7; TRBD2 is a possible D gene (5 bases). V dropped 3 bases and J dropped 7 bases, with 10 bases sitting between them. The CDR3 contains 11 residues. Germline-derived CDR1 and CDR2 are DFQATT and SNEGSKA (reference sequence). CDR3 amino acids: CSARAGVEQYF. The CDR3 DNA reads as TGCAGTGCTAGGGCCGGGGTAGAGCAGTACTTC.

The chain recombines TRBV2 with TRBJ2-1; perhaps TRBD1 as D (6 bases). Germline-derived CDR1 and CDR2 are SNHLY and FYNNEI. The CDR3 totals 13 residues. The V gene lost 6 bases and the J gene lost 1 base, with 7 bases spanning the gap. This chain's CDR3 is CASSGQSYNEQFF. The CDR3 DNA reads as TGTGCCAGCAGCGGACAGTCCTACAATGAGCAGTTCTTC. The variable domain in full, with the rest retrieved from reference TRBV2 and TRBJ2-1, is EPEVTQTPSHQVTQMGQEVILRCVPISNHLYFYWYRQILGQKVEFLVSFYNNEISEKSEIFDDQFSVERPDGSNFTLKIRSTKLEDSAMYFCASSGQSYNEQFFGPGTRLTVL.

The gene calls are TRBV25-1 and TRBJ2-5; 9 positions match TRBD2. CDR3 length: 16 amino acids. After removal of 8 bases from V and 4 bases from J, the junction contained 14 bases not matched to a gene. CDR1 is MGHDK and CDR2 is SYGVNS in the germline V gene. Written as DNA, the CDR3 is TGTGCCAGCCCTACAGTATGCGGGAGGGCCCGAGAGACCCAGTACTTC. This codes for CASPTVCGRARETQYF.

This chain uses TRBV2 with TRBJ2-1; possible D gene TRBD2, 6 bases. V was cut by 6 bases and J by 6 bases, with 9 bases left in between. The CDR3 has 12 residues. Germline CDR1 and CDR2: SNHLY and FYNNEI. In nucleotides, the CDR3 is TGTGCCAGCAGCGGGACTCTCAATGAGCAGTTCTTC. Translating it yields CASSGTLNEQFF.

The V gene is TRBV10-1, the J gene TRBJ1-2, with TRBD1 matching over 7 bases. The V gene's germline CDR1 is WNHNN and CDR2 SYGVQD (reference sequence). This CDR3 has 15 residues. V gave up 0 bases and J gave up 3 bases; unmatched junction bases: 4. CDR3 region: CASSESTGDYYGYTF. The DNA for the CDR3 is TGCGCCAGCAGTGAGTCCACAGGGGACTACTATGGCTACACCTTC.

V and J are TRBV19 and TRBJ1-2, with D maybe TRBD1 (6 bases). Trimming took 10 bases from V and 7 from J, leaving 19 bases between them. CDR1 is LNHDA, CDR2 SQIVND, per germline (reference sequence). The CDR3 has 13 amino acids. CDR3 sequence: CATRGGEGSGYTF. In DNA, the CDR3 is TGTGCCACCCGAGGGGGGGAGGGGTCTGGCTACACCTTC. The variable domain in full, with the rest retrieved from reference TRBV19 and TRBJ1-2, is DGGITQSPKYLFRKEGQNVTLSCEQNLNHDAMYWYRQDPGQGLRLIYYSQIVNDFQKGDIAEGYSVSREKKESFPLTVTSAQKNPTAFYLCATRGGEGSGYTFGSGTRLTVV.

V gene TRBV3-1 (or the pseudogene TRBV3-2) combines with J gene TRBJ1-2; D is unresolved. Between the trimmed V and J ends, which lost 2 bases and 4 bases, there was a span of 8 bases. This CDR3 has 13 amino acids. Germline values: CDR1 LGHDT, CDR2 YNNKEL (reference sequence). Here the CDR3 reads CASSQPGLYGYTF. CDR3 sequence (DNA): TGTGCCAGCAGCCAACCAGGCCTCTATGGCTACACCTTC.

This clone has a single count. The genes are TRBV19 and TRBJ1-6; 10 bases are shared with TRBD1. This CDR3 spans 13 amino acids. The J segment lost 11 bases and the V segment lost 10 bases, leaving 8 bases of the junction unmatched. The germline gives CDR1 LNHDA, CDR2 SQIVND (reference sequence). The CDR3 DNA sequence: TGTGCCACATCGGGACAGGGGTGGACACCCCTCCACTTT. The encoded protein is CATSGQGWTPLHF.

This clone was seen a handful of times. The chain is built from TRBV30 and TRBJ2-1; TRBD1 agrees at 9 bases. V dropped 3 bases and J dropped 8; count of bases not matched to a gene: 8. CDR1 is GTSNPN, CDR2 SVGIG, per germline (reference sequence). CDR3 size: 14 residues. CDR3 sequence reads: CAWRGQGAGDEQFF. CDR3 DNA sequence: TGTGCCTGGAGGGGACAGGGAGCAGGGGATGAGCAGTTCTTC.

The V gene is TRBV30, the J gene TRBJ1-5; 9 positions match TRBD1. This CDR3 has 13 residues. J was trimmed by 9 bases and V by 1 base; bases with no gene match: 4. Germline CDR1 reads GTSNPN; CDR2 reads SVGIG (reference sequence). The CDR3 loop is CAWSEQGAGPQHF. The CDR3, as DNA: TGTGCCTGGAGTGAACAGGGGGCAGGGCCCCAGCATTTT.

The chain has TRBV19 and TRBJ2-2; D is perhaps TRBD1 (5 bases). The CDR3 has 14 amino acids. Trimming cost V 7 bases and J 5 bases, with 14 bases left between them. Germline CDR1 reads LNHDA; CDR2 reads SQIVND (reference sequence). Here the CDR3 reads CASTGSGSTGELFF. CDR3 DNA: TGTGCCAGTACAGGCTCAGGGTCGACCGGGGAGCTGTTTTTT.

This rearrangement joins TRBV28 to TRBJ2-7, with a possible D match to TRBD2 (6 bases). The V end was cut by 6 bases, the J end by 4 bases, with 10 bases between. The CDR3 runs 12 residues. Germline CDR1 MDHEN, CDR2 SYDVKM. The CDR3 region is CASRDYSYEQYF. The CDR3 bases are TGTGCCAGCAGGGACTACTCTTACGAGCAGTACTTC.

V and J are TRBV15 and TRBJ2-1, with a weak D call TRBD2 (6 bases). V was clipped by 1 base and J by 6 bases, with 13 bases between them. Germline CDR1 reads LNHNV; CDR2 reads YYDKDF (reference sequence). The CDR3 totals 15 residues. CDR3 sequence reads: CATSRGRGVGNEQFF. The CDR3 DNA reads TGTGCCACCAGCAGAGGGAGGGGCGTTGGCAATGAGCAGTTCTTC.

This rearrangement joins TRBV7-9 to TRBJ2-5; D is undetermined. This CDR3 contains 13 residues. Trimming removed 5 bases at V and 4 bases at J, with 11 bases between. Germline values: CDR1 SEHNR, CDR2 FQNEAQ (reference sequence). Written as DNA, the CDR3 is TGTGCCAGCAGCCCCTTCCAGTCAGAGACCCAGTACTTC. Translation gives CASSPFQSETQYF.

The chain uses TRBV5-8 and TRBJ1-5, with 10 nucleotides matching TRBD1. The CDR3 is 16 amino acids. Trimming at V came to 4 bases and at J to 6 bases, leaving 10 bases not matched to a gene. Germline CDR1 reads SGHTS; CDR2 reads YDEGEE. CDR3: CASSPWADRGFQPQHF. As DNA, the CDR3 is TGTGCCAGCAGCCCCTGGGCGGACAGGGGGTTTCAGCCCCAGCATTTT.

This chain joins TRBV27 and TRBJ1-5; TRBD1 might be the D (6 bases). Trimming left V 6 bases short and J 2 bases short, with 17 bases between. Germline CDR1 is MNHEY and CDR2 is SMNVEV (reference sequence). The CDR3 consists of 16 residues. CDR3 loop: CASREIGTIGNQPQHF. CDR3 nucleotide sequence: TGTGCCAGCAGGGAGATAGGGACAATTGGCAATCAGCCCCAGCATTTT.

The chain carries TRBV25-1 and TRBJ1-4; tentative D call: TRBD1 (6 bases). CDR3 length: 15 amino acids. Trimming took 1 base from V and 4 from J, leaving 10 bases between them. Per the germline V gene, CDR1 is MGHDK and CDR2 is SYGVNS. This chain's CDR3 is CASSESDRFNEKLFF. Written as DNA, the CDR3 is TGTGCCAGCAGTGAATCCGACAGGTTTAATGAAAAACTGTTTTTT.

The rearrangement links TRBV15 to TRBJ2-1, with 8 nucleotides matching TRBD2. Trimming removed 5 bases from V and 6 bases from J; junction bases left unmatched: 9. The length of the CDR3 is 15 residues. Per germline, CDR1 LNHNV and CDR2 YYDKDF (reference sequence). CDR3 protein: CATSGPPGGPNEQFF. Here the CDR3 DNA reads TGTGCCACCAGCGGACCCCCGGGGGGGCCCAATGAGCAGTTCTTC.

The chain has TRBV18 and TRBJ2-7; D perhaps matches TRBD1 (6 bases). The CDR3 is 13 amino acids. Germline lookup yields CDR1 KGHSH and CDR2 LQKENI. Trimming left V 2 bases short and J 6 bases short, with 11 bases between. The CDR3 here is CASSPLAGVEQYV. The CDR3 DNA sequence: TGTGCCAGCTCACCATTGGCAGGGGTCGAGCAGTACGTC.

The rearrangement uses TRBV6-5 and TRBJ2-1; D possibly corresponds to TRBD2 (5 bases). Trimming removed 0 bases at V and 1 base at J, with 7 bases between. The germline V gene encodes CDR1 MNHEY and CDR2 SVGAGI. The CDR3 covers 15 residues. Written as DNA, the CDR3 is TGTGCCAGCAGTTACTCCGGGGTTTCCTACAATGAGCAGTTCTTC. Translation: CASSYSGVSYNEQFF.

The chain joins TRBV4-1 to TRBJ1-6; D is perhaps TRBD1 (5 bases). Trimming shortened V by 1 base and J by 8 bases, and 12 bases separated the two germline ends. The CDR3 spans 15 residues. Germline V gene data show CDR1 as MGHRA and CDR2 as YSYEKL. In DNA form, the CDR3 reads TGCGCCAGCAGCCAAGTCGGGGGTCTGGATTCACCCCTCCACTTT. Encoded protein: CASSQVGGLDSPLHF.

The chain recombines TRBV9 with TRBJ1-2; 7 bases are shared with TRBD1. The trim removed 4 bases at V and 3 bases at J, leaving 9 bases unmatched. Looked up from germline, CDR1 is SGDLS and CDR2 is YYNGEE. The CDR3 has 15 amino acids. CDR3 protein: CASSNPGRGDYGYTF. The CDR3 DNA follows: TGTGCCAGCAGCAACCCCGGCAGGGGGGACTATGGCTACACCTTC. The full variable domain, in which reference TRBV9 and TRBJ1-2 provide the parts outside the CDR3, is DSGVTQTPKHLITATGQRVTLRCSPRSGDLSVYWYQQSLDQGLQFLIQYYNGEERAKGNILERFSAQQFPDLHSELNLSSLELGDSALYFCASSNPGRGDYGYTFGSGTRLTVV.